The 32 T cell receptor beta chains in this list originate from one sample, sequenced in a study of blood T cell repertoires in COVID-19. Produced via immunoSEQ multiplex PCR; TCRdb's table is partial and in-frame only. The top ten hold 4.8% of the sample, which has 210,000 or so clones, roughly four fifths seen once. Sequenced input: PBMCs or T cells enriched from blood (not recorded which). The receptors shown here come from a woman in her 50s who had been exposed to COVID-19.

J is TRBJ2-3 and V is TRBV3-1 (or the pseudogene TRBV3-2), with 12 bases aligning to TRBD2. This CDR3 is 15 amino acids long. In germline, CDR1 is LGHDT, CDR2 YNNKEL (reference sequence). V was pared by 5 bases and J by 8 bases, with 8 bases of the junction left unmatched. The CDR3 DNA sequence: TGTGCCAGCAGCTGGACTAGCGGGGAGTGGGGTACGCAGTATTTT. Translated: CASSWTSGEWGTQYF.

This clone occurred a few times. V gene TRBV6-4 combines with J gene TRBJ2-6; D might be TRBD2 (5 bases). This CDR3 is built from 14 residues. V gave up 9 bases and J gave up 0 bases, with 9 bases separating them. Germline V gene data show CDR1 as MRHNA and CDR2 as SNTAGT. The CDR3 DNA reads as TGTGCCAGTGCCGGGGACTCTGGGGCCAACGTCCTGACTTTC. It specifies CASAGDSGANVLTF.

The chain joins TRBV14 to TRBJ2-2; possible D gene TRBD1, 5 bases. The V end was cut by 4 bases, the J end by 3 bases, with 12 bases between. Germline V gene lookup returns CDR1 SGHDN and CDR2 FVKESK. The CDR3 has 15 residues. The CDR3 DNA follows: TGTGCCAGCAGCCCAGCAAGGGGTTACACCGGGGAGCTGTTTTTT. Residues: CASSPARGYTGELFF.

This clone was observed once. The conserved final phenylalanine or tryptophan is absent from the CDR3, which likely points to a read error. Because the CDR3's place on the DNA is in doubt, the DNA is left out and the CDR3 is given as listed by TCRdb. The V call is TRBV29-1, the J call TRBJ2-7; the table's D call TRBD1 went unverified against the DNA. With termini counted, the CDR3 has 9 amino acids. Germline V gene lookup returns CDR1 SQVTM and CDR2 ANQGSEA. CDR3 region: CSPEETGTS.

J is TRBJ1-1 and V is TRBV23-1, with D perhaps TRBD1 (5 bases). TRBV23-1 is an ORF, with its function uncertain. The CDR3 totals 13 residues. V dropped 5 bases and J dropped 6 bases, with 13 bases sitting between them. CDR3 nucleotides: TGCGCCAGCAGTTCCCCAAGGGACTCTGAAGCTTTCTTT. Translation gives CASSSPRDSEAFF.

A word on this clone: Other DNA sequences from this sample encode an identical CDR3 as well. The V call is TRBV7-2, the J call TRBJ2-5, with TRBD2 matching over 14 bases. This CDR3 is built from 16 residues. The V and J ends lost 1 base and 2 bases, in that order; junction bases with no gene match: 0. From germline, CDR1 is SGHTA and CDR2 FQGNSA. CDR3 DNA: TGTGCCAGCAGCTTAGGACTAGCGGGGGGGCAAGAGACCCAGTACTTC. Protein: CASSLGLAGGQETQYF.

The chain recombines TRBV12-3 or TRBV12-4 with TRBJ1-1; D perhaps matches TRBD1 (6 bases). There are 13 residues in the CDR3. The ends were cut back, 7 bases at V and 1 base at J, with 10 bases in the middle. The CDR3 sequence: CASNGGGNTEAFF. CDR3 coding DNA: TGTGCCAGCAATGGGGGCGGGAACACTGAAGCTTTCTTT.

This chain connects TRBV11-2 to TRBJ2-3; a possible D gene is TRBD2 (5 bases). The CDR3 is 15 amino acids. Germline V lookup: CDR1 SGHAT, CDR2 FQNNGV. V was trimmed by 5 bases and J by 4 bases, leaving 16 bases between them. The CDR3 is CASSKAIVRADTQYF. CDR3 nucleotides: TGTGCCAGCAGCAAAGCTATAGTGAGGGCAGATACGCAGTATTTT.

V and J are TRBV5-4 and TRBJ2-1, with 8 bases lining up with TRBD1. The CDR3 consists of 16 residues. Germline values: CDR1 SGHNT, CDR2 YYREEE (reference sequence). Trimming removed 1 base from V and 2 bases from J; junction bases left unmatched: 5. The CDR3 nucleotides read TGTGCCAGCAGCTTGCAGGGGGCCATTACCTACAATGAGCAGTTCTTC. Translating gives CASSLQGAITYNEQFF.

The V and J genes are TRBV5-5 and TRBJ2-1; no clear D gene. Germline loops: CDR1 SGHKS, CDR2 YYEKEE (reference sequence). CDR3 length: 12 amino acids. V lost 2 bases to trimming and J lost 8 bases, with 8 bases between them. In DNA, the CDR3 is TGTGCCAGCAGCTTCCTCATAGATGAGCAGTTCTTC. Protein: CASSFLIDEQFF.

CDR3 protein: CSVEDPRDSLSTDTQYF. Written as DNA, the CDR3 is TGCAGCGTTGAAGATCCCCGGGACAGCCTAAGCACAGATACGCAGTATTTT. The chain recombines TRBV29-1 with TRBJ2-3, with 7 bases fitting TRBD1. This CDR3 contains 17 residues. The trim removed 0 bases at V and 0 bases at J, leaving 9 bases unmatched. Germline values: CDR1 SQVTM, CDR2 ANQGSEA.

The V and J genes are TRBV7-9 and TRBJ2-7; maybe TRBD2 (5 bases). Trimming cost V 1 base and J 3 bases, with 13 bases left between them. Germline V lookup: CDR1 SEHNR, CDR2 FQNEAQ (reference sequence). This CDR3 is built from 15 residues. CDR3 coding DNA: TGTGCCAGCAGCTTAGGAGCGGCTTTCCTCTACGAGCAGTACTTC. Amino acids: CASSLGAAFLYEQYF.

The CDR3: CASSLPGAGELFF. CDR3 bases: TGTGCCAGCAGCCTCCCGGGGGCCGGGGAGCTGTTTTTT. The chain has TRBV7-9 and TRBJ2-2; D is possibly TRBD2 (6 bases). CDR3 length: 13 amino acids. The V gene lost 5 bases and the J gene lost 6 bases, with 10 bases spanning the gap. Germline CDR1 is SEHNR and CDR2 is FQNEAQ (reference sequence).

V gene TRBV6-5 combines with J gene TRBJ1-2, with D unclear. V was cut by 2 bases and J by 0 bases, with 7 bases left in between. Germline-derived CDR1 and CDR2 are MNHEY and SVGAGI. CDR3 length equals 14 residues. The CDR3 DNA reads TGTGCCAGCAGTTACACGGTAGCTAACTATGGCTACACCTTC. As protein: CASSYTVANYGYTF.

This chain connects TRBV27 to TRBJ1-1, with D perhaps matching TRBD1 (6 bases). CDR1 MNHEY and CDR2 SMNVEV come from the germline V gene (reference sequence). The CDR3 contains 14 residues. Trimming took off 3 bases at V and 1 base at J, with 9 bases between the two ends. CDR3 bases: TGTGCCAGCAGTTTTCAGGGGTGGAACACTGAAGCTTTCTTT. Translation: CASSFQGWNTEAFF.

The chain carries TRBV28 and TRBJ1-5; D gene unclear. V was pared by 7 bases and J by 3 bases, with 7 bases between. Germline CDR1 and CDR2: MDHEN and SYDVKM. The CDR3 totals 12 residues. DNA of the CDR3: TGTGCCAGCACACAGACCAATCAGCCCCAGCATTTT. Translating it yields CASTQTNQPQHF.

The CDR3 sequence: CASSRGILDGYGYTF. The CDR3 nucleotides read TGTGCCAGCAGCCGGGGGATCCTGGATGGGTATGGCTACACCTTC. The V and J genes are TRBV5-6 and TRBJ1-2, with D possibly matching TRBD1 (5 bases). V lost 4 bases to trimming and J lost 5 bases, with 18 bases between them. CDR1 and CDR2 from the germline V gene are SGHDT and YYEEEE. The CDR3 is 15 amino acids.

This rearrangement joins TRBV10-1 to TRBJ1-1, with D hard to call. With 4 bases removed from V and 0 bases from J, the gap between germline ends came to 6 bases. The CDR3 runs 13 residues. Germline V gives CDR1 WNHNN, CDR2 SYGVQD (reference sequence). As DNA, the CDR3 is TGCGCCAGCAGTGCCCAGATGAACACTGAAGCTTTCTTT. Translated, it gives CASSAQMNTEAFF.

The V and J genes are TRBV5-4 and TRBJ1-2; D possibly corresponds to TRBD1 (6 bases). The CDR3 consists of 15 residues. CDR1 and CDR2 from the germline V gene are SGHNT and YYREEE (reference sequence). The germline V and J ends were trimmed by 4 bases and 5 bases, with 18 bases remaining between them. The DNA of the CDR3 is TGTGCCAGCAGCCCGGACAGCCCTATTTTATATGGCTACACCTTC. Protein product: CASSPDSPILYGYTF.

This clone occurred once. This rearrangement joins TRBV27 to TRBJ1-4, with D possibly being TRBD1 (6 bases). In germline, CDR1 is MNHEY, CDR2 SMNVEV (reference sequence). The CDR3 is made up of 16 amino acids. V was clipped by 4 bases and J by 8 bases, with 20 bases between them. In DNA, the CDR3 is TGTGCCAGCAGTTCATTTTCCGGAACAGGGAGAGAAAAACTGTTTTTT. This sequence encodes CASSSFSGTGREKLFF.

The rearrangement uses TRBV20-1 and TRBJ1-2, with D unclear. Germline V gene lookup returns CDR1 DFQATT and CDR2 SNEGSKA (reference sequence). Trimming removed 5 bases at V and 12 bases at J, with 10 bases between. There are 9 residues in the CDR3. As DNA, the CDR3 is TGCAGTGCTCCTTGGCAGGACACCTTC. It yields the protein CSAPWQDTF.

The CDR3 loop reads CASSRPGQGNEQFF. CDR3 sequence (DNA): TGCGCCAGCAGCCGCCCGGGACAGGGCAATGAGCAGTTCTTC. The chain combines TRBV4-1 with TRBJ2-1; 9 nucleotides align to TRBD1. The germline V gene encodes CDR1 MGHRA and CDR2 YSYEKL. Trimming at V came to 4 bases and at J to 6 bases, leaving 4 bases not matched to a gene. This CDR3 is 14 amino acids long.

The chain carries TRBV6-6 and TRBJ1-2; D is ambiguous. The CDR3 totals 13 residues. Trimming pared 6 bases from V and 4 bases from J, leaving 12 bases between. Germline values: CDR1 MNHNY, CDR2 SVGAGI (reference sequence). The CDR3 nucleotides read TGTGCCAGCAGCTTGGACGGGGTCTATGGCTACACCTTC. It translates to CASSLDGVYGYTF.

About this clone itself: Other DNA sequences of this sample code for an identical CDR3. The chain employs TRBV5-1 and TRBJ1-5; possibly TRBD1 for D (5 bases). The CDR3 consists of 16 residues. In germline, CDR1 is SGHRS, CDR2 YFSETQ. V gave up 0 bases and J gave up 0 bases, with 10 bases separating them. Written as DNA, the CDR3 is TGCGCCAGCAGCTTGGGGTCGGGGGGTAGCAATCAGCCCCAGCATTTT. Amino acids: CASSLGSGGSNQPQHF.

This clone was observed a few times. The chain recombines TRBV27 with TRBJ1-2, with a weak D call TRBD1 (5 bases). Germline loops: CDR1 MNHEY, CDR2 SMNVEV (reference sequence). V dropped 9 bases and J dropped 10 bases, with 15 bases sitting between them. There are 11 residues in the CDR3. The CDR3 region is CASGEGRAYTF. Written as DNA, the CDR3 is TGTGCCAGTGGGGAGGGCAGGGCCTACACCTTC.

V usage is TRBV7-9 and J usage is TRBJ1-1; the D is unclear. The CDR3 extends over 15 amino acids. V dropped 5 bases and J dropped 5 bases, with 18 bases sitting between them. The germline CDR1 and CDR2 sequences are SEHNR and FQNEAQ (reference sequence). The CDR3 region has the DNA TGTGCCAGCAGCCCATCTGGAGGGAGATGGACTGAAGCTTTCTTT. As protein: CASSPSGGRWTEAFF. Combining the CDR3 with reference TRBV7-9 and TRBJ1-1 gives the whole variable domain DTGVSQNPRHKITKRGQNVTFRCDPISEHNRLYWYRQTLGQGPEFLTYFQNEAQLEKSRLLSDRFSAERPKGSFSTLEIQRTEQGDSAMYLCASSPSGGRWTEAFFGQGTRLTVV.

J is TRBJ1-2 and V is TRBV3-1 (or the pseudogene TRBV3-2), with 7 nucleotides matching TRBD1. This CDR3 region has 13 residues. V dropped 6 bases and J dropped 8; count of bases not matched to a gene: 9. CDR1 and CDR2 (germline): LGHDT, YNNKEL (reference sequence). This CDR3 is CASSLEGARGYTF. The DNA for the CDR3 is TGTGCCAGCAGTCTCGAGGGGGCGCGGGGCTACACCTTC.

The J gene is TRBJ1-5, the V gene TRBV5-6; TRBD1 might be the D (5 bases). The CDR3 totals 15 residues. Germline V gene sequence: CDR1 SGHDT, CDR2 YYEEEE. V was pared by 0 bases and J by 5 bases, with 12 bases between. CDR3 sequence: CASSLVRQQDQPQHF. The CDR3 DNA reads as TGTGCCAGCAGCTTGGTTCGACAGCAAGATCAGCCCCAGCATTTT.

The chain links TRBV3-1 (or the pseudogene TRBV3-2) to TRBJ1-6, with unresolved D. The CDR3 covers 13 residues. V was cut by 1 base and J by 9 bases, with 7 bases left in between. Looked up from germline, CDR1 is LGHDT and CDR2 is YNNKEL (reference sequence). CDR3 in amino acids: CASSQGPFSPLHF. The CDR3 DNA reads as TGTGCCAGCAGCCAAGGGCCGTTTTCACCCCTCCACTTT.

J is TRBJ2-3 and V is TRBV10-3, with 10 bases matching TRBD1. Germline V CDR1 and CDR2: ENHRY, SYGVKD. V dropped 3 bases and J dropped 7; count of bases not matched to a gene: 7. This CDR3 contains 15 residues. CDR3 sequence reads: CAISEPGQGIHTQYF. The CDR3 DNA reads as TGTGCCATCAGTGAACCGGGACAGGGGATTCATACGCAGTATTTT.

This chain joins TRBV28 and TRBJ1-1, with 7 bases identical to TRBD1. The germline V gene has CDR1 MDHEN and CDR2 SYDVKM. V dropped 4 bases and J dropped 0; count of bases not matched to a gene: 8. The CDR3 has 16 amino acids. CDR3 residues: CASSSSPGQMNTEAFF. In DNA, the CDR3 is TGTGCCAGCAGTTCCTCCCCGGGACAGATGAACACTGAAGCTTTCTTT.

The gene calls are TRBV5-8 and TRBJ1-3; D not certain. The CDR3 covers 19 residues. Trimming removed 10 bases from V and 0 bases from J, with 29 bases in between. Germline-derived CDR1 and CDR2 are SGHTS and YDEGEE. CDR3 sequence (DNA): TGTGCCCCCAAGGCCCGGGAGGGCCGCAGGACTGACTCTGGAAACACCATATATTTT. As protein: CAPKAREGRRTDSGNTIYF.